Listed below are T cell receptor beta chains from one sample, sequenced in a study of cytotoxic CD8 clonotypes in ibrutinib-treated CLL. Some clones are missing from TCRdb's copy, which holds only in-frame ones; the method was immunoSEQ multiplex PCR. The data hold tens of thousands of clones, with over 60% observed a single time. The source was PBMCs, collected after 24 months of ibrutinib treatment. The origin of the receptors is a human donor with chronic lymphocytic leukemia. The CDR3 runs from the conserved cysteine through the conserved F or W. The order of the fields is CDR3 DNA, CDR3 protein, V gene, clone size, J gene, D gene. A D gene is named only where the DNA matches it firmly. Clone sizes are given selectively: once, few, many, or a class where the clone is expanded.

TGTGCCAGCAGCCACCAGGGACCCCAGCTGGGCAATCAGCCCCAGCATTTT | CASSHQGPQLGNQPQHF | TRBV7-2 | . | TRBJ1-5 | .
TGTGCCAGCAGTGATAAGGGAAACACCATATATTTT | CASSDKGNTIYF | TRBV6-1 | few | TRBJ1-3 | .
TGTGCCAGCAGTTCGGGGACAGTCTCCAACACCTTC | CASSSGTVSNTF | TRBV28 | . | TRBJ1-2 | TRBD1
TGTGCCAGCAGCCTGACAGGGGCCATAAGGAGGGAGTACTTC | CASSLTGAIRREYF | TRBV5-5 | . | TRBJ2-7 | TRBD1
TGTGCCAGCAGCAAAAGGGGGGAGAACGCAGATACGCAGTATTTT | CASSKRGENADTQYF | TRBV4-2 | . | TRBJ2-3 | .
TGCGCCAGCAGCTCTACGTTGGGCTCCTACAATGAGCAGTTCTTC | CASSSTLGSYNEQFF | TRBV5-1 | . | TRBJ2-1 | .
TGTGCCTGGAGTGTAGCCTACGAGCAGTACTTC | CAWSVAYEQYF | TRBV30 | . | TRBJ2-7 | .
TGTGCCAGTAGTATATCGTCCCAGGGAGGGACACCCCTCCACTTT | CASSISSQGGTPLHF | TRBV19 | . | TRBJ1-6 | .
TGTGCCAGTAGTATCCCAGGACTAGCCTTGGGTCAGCTGTTTTTT | CASSIPGLALGQLFF | TRBV19 | few | TRBJ2-2 | TRBD2
TGTGCCAGCAGTTTAGGTGAGGTTTCAACTAATGAAAAACTGTTTTTT | CASSLGEVSTNEKLFF | TRBV27 | . | TRBJ1-4 | .
TGTGCCAGCAGCCAAGATTCTGGCGGGACCCCCCGGGCGCAGTACTTC | CASSQDSGGTPRAQYF | TRBV4-2 | . | TRBJ2-7 | .
TGTGCCAGCAGGGGAGGGGGTCTGAGCTCACCCCTCCACTTT | CASRGGGLSSPLHF | TRBV11-2 | . | TRBJ1-6 | .
TGTGCCAGCAGCTCCGTACTAGCGGGGGGGCGGAGGGATACGCAGTATTTT | CASSSVLAGGRRDTQYF | TRBV13 | . | TRBJ2-3 | TRBD2
TGTGCCAGCAGCCTACGACAGCTCAATGAGCAGTTCTTC | CASSLRQLNEQFF | TRBV7-2 | . | TRBJ2-1 | .
TGTGCCAGCAGTTGGGCGTCAGGGTTGGGTACCAGCTCCTACGAGCAGTACTTC | CASSWASGLGTSSYEQYF | TRBV2 | . | TRBJ2-7 | .
TGTGCCAGCACCGGACAGGCCTTCAGGACAGATACGCAGTATTTT | CASTGQAFRTDTQYF | TRBV6-1 | . | TRBJ2-3 | TRBD1
TGCAGCGTTACCACAGGGAGCGAGCAGTACTTC | CSVTTGSEQYF | TRBV29-1 | few | TRBJ2-7 | .
TGTGCCAGCGCTAGCGGGAGTTGGTACACCGGGGAGCTGTTTTTT | CASASGSWYTGELFF | TRBV28 | . | TRBJ2-2 | TRBD2
TGTGCCAGCAGTGGAGATTTCTTC | CASSGDFF | TRBV2 | once | TRBJ2-1 | .
TGTGCCACCAGCACAACCTTAGGGGCGGGAGGGACCTACGAGCAGTACTTC | CATSTTLGAGGTYEQYF | TRBV15 | . | TRBJ2-7 | TRBD2
TGTGCCAGTAGTAATCAGGGGACCTACGAGCAGTACTTC | CASSNQGTYEQYF | TRBV19 | . | TRBJ2-7 | .
TGTGCCAGCAGCGTCCAAGACAGCTACACCGGGGAGCTGTTTTTT | CASSVQDSYTGELFF | TRBV9 | . | TRBJ2-2 | .
TGTGCCAGCTCACCCGGGACAGGACCGGGCTATGGCTACACCTTC | CASSPGTGPGYGYTF | TRBV18 | once | TRBJ1-2 | TRBD1